The clone carrying this T cell receptor beta chain was recorded once. The target antigen is unknown. This specimen belongs to a study of T-cell reconstitution after alpha-beta-depleted transplantation in children. The TCRbeta library was prepared with unique molecular identifiers. TCRdb itself ran the PCR reads through MiXCR, one entry per CDR3 protein. The table lists about 440,000 distinct CDR3 sequences, 43% of them singletons, with 27% in the top ten. General observations from the study: Surviving recipient T cells and intrathymic progenitors accounted for some patients' high TCRbeta diversity at day 60. Several hundred expanded graft clones reportedly gave rise to the alpha-beta T cells present about two months after transplant. T-cell counts and diversity at one year following transplant were attributed mainly to newly produced T cells.

V gave up 6 bases and J gave up 2 bases, with 14 bases separating them. Germline lookup yields CDR1 SNHLY and CDR2 FYNNEI. The CDR3 is made up of 14 amino acids. The input for sequencing was PBMCs, taken before TCRalphabeta/CD19-depleted stem cell transplant. The chain couples TRBV2 to TRBJ2-7; TRBD2 is a possible D gene (6 bases). This TCR came from a girl under 10 years old with aplastic anemia, due to receive a stem cell transplant. The CDR3, as DNA: TGTGCCAGCAGCCAAACGGGACTTGCCTACGAGCAGTACTTC. Protein: CASSQTGLAYEQYF.